These 20 T cell receptor beta chains originate from one sample sequenced in a study of blood T cells in healthy people across ages. A second roughly 7 to 11 cycle PCR used barcoded and J-beta primers. TCRdb reprocessed the 5' RACE reads with MiXCR, giving one entry per CDR3 protein. The top ten clones hold under 25% of a sample with fewer than 900,000 distinct CDR3 sequences, about 42% of them seen once. What was sequenced was blood. Source of these receptors: an older woman in good health.

This sequence joins TRBV7-3 and TRBJ2-7; perhaps TRBD1 as D (6 bases). The CDR3 spans 14 residues. The ends were cut back, 3 bases at V and 2 bases at J, with 11 bases in the middle. In germline, CDR1 is SGHTA, CDR2 FQGTGA. The DNA of the CDR3 is TGTGCCAGCAGCTTGGGTCCAGGGGCCTACGAGCAGTACTTC. This encodes CASSLGPGAYEQYF.

This clonotype came up a few times. The chain joins TRBV6-5 to TRBJ2-5; 9 nucleotides match TRBD2. This CDR3 is built from 14 residues. V gave up 2 bases and J gave up 11 bases; unmatched junction bases: 9. Germline V gives CDR1 MNHEY, CDR2 SVGAGI. DNA of the CDR3: TGTGCCAGCAGTTACACGGGACTAGCCGGGGAGCAGTACTTC. Translation: CASSYTGLAGEQYF.

Concerning this clonotype: This sequence may be a read error, since a much larger clone differs from it by one base. The V call is TRBV25-1, the J call TRBJ2-5; D unclear. Germline lookup yields CDR1 MGHDK and CDR2 SYGVNS. This CDR3 is built from 12 residues. The CDR3 is CASEGSQEAQYF. Here the CDR3 DNA reads TGTGCCAGCGAAGGTTCCCAAGAGGCCCAGTACTTC.

This clonotype was found many times. The V call is TRBV3-1, the J call TRBJ2-3; D ambiguous. Germline CDR1 and CDR2: LGHDT and YNNKEL (reference sequence). V lost 4 bases, J lost 0 bases, and 8 bases lay in between. The CDR3 consists of 14 residues. The CDR3 DNA is TGTGCCAGCAGCCTCGACTTAAGCACAGATACGCAGTATTTT. Residues: CASSLDLSTDTQYF.

This clonotype occurred a few times. The CDR3 spells CASSLLGQGDVGYGYTF. In nucleotides, the CDR3 is TGTGCCAGCAGCTTACTGGGACAGGGCGATGTTGGCTATGGCTACACCTTC. This sequence joins TRBV7-3 and TRBJ1-2, with TRBD1 matching over 9 bases. Germline assignment: CDR1 SGHTA and CDR2 FQGTGA. This CDR3 comprises 17 residues. V shed 2 bases, J shed 4 bases, and the junction held 11 bases outside the gene matches.

V and J are TRBV6-6 and TRBJ2-7; D call uncertain. This CDR3 is built from 12 residues. Germline V CDR1 and CDR2: MNHNY, SVGAGI (reference sequence). V was shortened by 7 bases and J by 3 bases, with 10 bases between the two germline ends. CDR3 protein: CASTQDLYEQYF. The DNA for the CDR3 is TGTGCCAGCACCCAAGACCTCTACGAGCAGTACTTC.

As regards this clonotype: A much more abundant neighbour one base away suggests this may be a read error. CDR3 sequence reads: CASSVDTGYNEQYF. CDR3 nucleotide sequence: TGTGCCAGCAGCGTAGATACAGGCTACAATGAGCAGTACTTC. The rearrangement links TRBV9 to TRBJ2-1; weak D call: TRBD1 (5 bases). The J call could be wrong; TRBJ2-7 is a better fit for the DNA end. The CDR3 length is 14 residues. Germline lookup yields CDR1 SGDLS and CDR2 YYNGEE.

This clonotype has only a few counts. V usage is TRBV6-2 or TRBV6-3 and J usage is TRBJ2-5; 13 nucleotides line up with TRBD2. Germline assignment: CDR1 MNHEY and CDR2 SVGEGT. V gave up 4 bases and J gave up 5 bases; unmatched junction bases: 7. The CDR3 spans 16 residues. CDR3 bases: TGTGCCAGCAGTTCTCCCGGGACTAGCGGGGTTGAGACCCAGTACTTC. Encoded protein: CASSSPGTSGVETQYF.

This clonotype has at least ten counts. The V gene is TRBV20-1, the J gene TRBJ1-2; D gene ambiguous. This CDR3 has 13 residues. The germline V gene encodes CDR1 DFQATT and CDR2 SNEGSKA (reference sequence). Trimming took 1 base from V and 3 from J, leaving 9 bases between them. CDR3 amino acids: CSARVEADYGYTF. The CDR3 DNA reads TGCAGTGCTAGAGTGGAGGCCGACTATGGCTACACCTTC.

The chain employs TRBV15 and TRBJ2-5; 7 bases line up with TRBD1. The V and J ends lost 0 bases and 5 bases, in that order; junction bases with no gene match: 9. Germline lookup yields CDR1 LNHNV and CDR2 YYDKDF (reference sequence). CDR3 length: 16 amino acids. For the CDR3, the DNA is TGTGCCACCAGCAGAGATTTAACAGGGGAATGGGAGACCCAGTACTTC. Protein sequence: CATSRDLTGEWETQYF.

The chain has TRBV9 and TRBJ2-3, with 7 positions matching TRBD1. In germline, CDR1 is SGDLS, CDR2 YYNGEE. V lost 2 bases and J lost 0; bases outside the gene matches: 3. CDR3 length: 15 amino acids. CDR3 sequence: CASSVGTESTDTQYF. CDR3 in DNA: TGTGCCAGCAGCGTCGGGACAGAGAGCACAGATACGCAGTATTTT.

The genes are TRBV5-1 and TRBJ2-5; D is perhaps TRBD1 (6 bases). The CDR3 contains 14 residues. Trimming stripped 4 bases from V and 1 base from J, with 11 bases between. CDR1 and CDR2 (germline): SGHRS, YFSETQ. As DNA, the CDR3 is TGCGCCAGCAGCACGGACAGTTCCCAAGAGACCCAGTACTTC. Translated, it gives CASSTDSSQETQYF.

This clonotype was recorded at least ten times. The J gene is TRBJ2-7, the V gene TRBV7-2, with D maybe TRBD1 (6 bases). Germline lookup yields CDR1 SGHTA and CDR2 FQGNSA. V dropped 4 bases and J dropped 0 bases, with 10 bases sitting between them. This CDR3 spans 14 amino acids. CDR3 region: CASSYRDISYEQYF. CDR3 bases: TGTGCCAGCAGCTACCGGGACATCTCCTACGAGCAGTACTTC.

This clonotype was observed a few times. CDR3 residues: CASSLLQDLNTEAFF. The CDR3 region has the DNA TGTGCCAGCAGTTTATTGCAGGACCTGAACACTGAAGCTTTCTTT. The rearrangement uses TRBV27 and TRBJ1-1; D remains ambiguous. The V end lost 1 base, the J end lost 0 bases, and 9 bases lay between the germline ends. The CDR3 contains 15 residues. CDR1 and CDR2 (germline): MNHEY, SMNVEV (reference sequence).

About this clonotype itself: Given a much more abundant clone one base away, this may be a read error. The chain uses TRBV4-3 and TRBJ2-4, with a tentative D call TRBD2 (5 bases). The CDR3 runs 17 residues. The germline gives CDR1 LGHNA, CDR2 YSLEER. The CDR3 sequence: CASSQDGNVLAKNIQDF. CDR3 DNA sequence: TGCGCCAGCAGCCAAGATGGAAATGTTCTAGCCAAAAACATTCAGGACTTC.

The rearrangement uses TRBV6-2 or TRBV6-3 and TRBJ2-5; TRBD1 or TRBD2 may be the D gene (5 bases each). With 11 bases removed from V and 1 base from J, the gap between germline ends came to 26 bases. CDR1 MNHEY and CDR2 SVGEGT come from the germline V gene. The CDR3 spans 17 residues. CDR3 in amino acids: CAVEEDKTKSFQETQYF. The DNA for the CDR3 is TGTGCCGTTGAGGAGGACAAAACAAAGAGTTTCCAAGAGACCCAGTACTTC.

In nucleotides, the CDR3 is TGCGCCAGCAGCTTGGTACTAGCGGGTTACGGGGAGCTGTTTTTT. Translation gives CASSLVLAGYGELFF. The V and J genes are TRBV5-1 and TRBJ2-2; 9 bases map to TRBD2. The junction had 4 bases not matched to a gene; V was cut back by 0 bases and J by 7 bases. This CDR3 spans 15 amino acids. Germline V gene sequence: CDR1 SGHRS, CDR2 YFSETQ.

This rearrangement joins TRBV27 to TRBJ2-1; 8 bases map to TRBD2. The CDR3 contains 17 residues. V trimming: 3 bases; J trimming: 3 bases; junction bases outside the gene matches: 10. Germline lookup yields CDR1 MNHEY and CDR2 SMNVEV (reference sequence). CDR3 nucleotide sequence: TGTGCCAGCAGTTTGGAGGCGGGGGGCCGTTTCTACAATGAGCAGTTCTTC. Encoded protein: CASSLEAGGRFYNEQFF.

The chain combines TRBV6-1 with TRBJ2-5; 11 nucleotides match TRBD1. Losses at the gene ends were 5 bases for V and 1 base for J; bases not matched to a gene: 6. The CDR3 is 16 amino acids. CDR1 is MNHNS, CDR2 SASEGT, per germline. CDR3 bases: TGTGCCAGCAGTCTAGCCGGGACAGGGGGCCAAGAGACCCAGTACTTC. Encoded protein: CASSLAGTGGQETQYF.

In its sample, this clonotype was seen once. The chain carries TRBV6-1 and TRBJ1-2; D remains ambiguous. This CDR3 contains 12 residues. Trimming stripped 2 bases from V and 8 bases from J, with 9 bases between. Germline V gives CDR1 MNHNS, CDR2 SASEGT. CDR3 amino acids: CASSERDGGYTF. The CDR3 nucleotides are TGTGCCAGCAGTGAACGGGATGGCGGCTACACCTTC.